This T cell receptor (beta chain) appears in the sequencing data of a study of post-analysis software for immune sequencing data (dated by TCRdb to between 2015 and 2017). For the wider study: Recorded disease courses included relapsing-remitting, secondary progressive and progressive-relapsing multiple sclerosis, with some patients lacking subtype annotation. Patient repertoires were compared against roughly 11 previously published healthy control repertoires from donors aged 6 to 25 years. A subset of samples was prepared in parallel using single-end sample barcoding, then pooled and co-amplified after Illumina adapter ligation.

Between the V and J ends, shortened by 3 bases and 4 bases respectively, the junction contains 16 bases. In the germline V gene, CDR1 corresponds to SQVTM and CDR2 to ANQGSEA. Measured from the cysteine to the phenylalanine, the CDR3 is 15 residues long. Solely the CDR3 DNA is kept, with 45 bases framed from the first base. Overall results and qualifications from the work: Compared with controls, multiple sclerosis patients had significantly lower normalized Chao1 diversity, a finding suggesting substantial peripheral T-cell clonal expansion. The control group was slightly older than the multiple sclerosis patient group. Strong co-clustering of samples prepared in the same batch was shown by direct clustering with F measure, prompting a batch-effect correction. Significantly higher frequencies in patients than in controls were found for about five TRBV segments, including TRBV5-6, TRBV5-1 and TRBV20-1.

TCR beta repertoires were profiled from peripheral blood of about a dozen young patients with multiple sclerosis to demonstrate the VDJtools post-analysis software. The multiple sclerosis patients were children and adolescents between about 6 and 15 years of age. The library was prepared using PCR. Sequencing used an Illumina HiSeq 2500. Unique molecular identifiers were incorporated into TCR beta cDNA libraries to reduce PCR and sequencing biases. Per 1 to 10 million input T cells, 500,000 or so cDNA molecules were obtained, such that each molecule approximated one T cell. Patient libraries were prepared and sequenced with the same protocol used for the earlier healthy control dataset. Within a given batch, samples were prepared together, multiplexed and sequenced on the same HiSeq lane. As for the authors' bioinformatics: Raw barcoded reads were processed with MIGEC, and single-read molecular identifier groups were discarded before consensus assembly and CDR3 extraction. Clonotype tables were post-analysed with VDJtools, and diversity was normalized by down-sampling all datasets to the smallest sample size. To correct batch-related cross-sample contamination, repertoire overlap clustering matched CDR3 amino acid sequences but not nucleotide sequences. The public reads were quality trimmed at Q25 with fastp and then assembled into clones with MiXCR by TCRdb, keeping productive beta chains. Entries are consolidated by CDR3 protein sequence, retaining the most common genes and DNA. The V and J calls reflect TCRdb's pipeline rather than the authors' work. Across this sample there are 750,000 to 950,000 distinct CDR3 sequences, with just over 45% seen only once. The ten biggest clones cover 4.9% of the sample.

Remarks on this clonotype: Its specific antigen is unknown. Base qualities were left out, and no much larger clone turns up one base away.

The TCR sequence derives from a girl aged 5-17 years with multiple sclerosis. Sequenced input: blood. The chain employs TRBV29-1 and TRBJ2-1; the D gene assignment is ambiguous. The CDR3 reads CSVDPHRVGYNEQFF. Read as DNA, the sequence is TGCAGCGTTGATCCCCACCGGGTAGGGTACAATGAGCAGTTCTTC.